Listed below are T cell receptor beta chains from one sample, sequenced in a study of blood T cell repertoires in COVID-19. Assay used: immunoSEQ multiplex PCR; TCRdb lists only in-frame clones, some missing. The sample holds about 150,000 clones; approximately 80% are singletons and the top ten take over 10%. Material for sequencing was peripheral blood. The receptors come from a woman in her sixties with COVID-19, enrolled during active disease. Both conserved end residues are part of each CDR3. The D gene is left open where the match is weak. Rows may omit the clone size; those that give it use once, few, many or a size class.

cdr3_aa | cdr3_nt | j_call | clone_size | v_call | d_call
CASSQAETGGNQPQHF | TGTGCCAGCAGCCAAGCAGAGACAGGGGGCAATCAGCCCCAGCATTTT | TRBJ1-5 | few | TRBV4-2 | TRBD1
CASSLAPGRAQGYTF | TGTGCCAGCAGCTTGGCCCCAGGGAGGGCGCAAGGCTACACCTTC | TRBJ1-2 | NA | TRBV5-6 | NA
CASSLGLAGNTDTQYF | TGTGCTAGCAGCTTAGGACTAGCGGGGAACACAGATACGCAGTATTTT | TRBJ2-3 | NA | TRBV7-7 | TRBD2
CAISESGDEQFF | TGTGCCATCAGTGAGTCAGGGGATGAGCAGTTCTTC | TRBJ2-1 | NA | TRBV10-3 | NA
CASSLGAPRLGADTIYF | TGTGCCAGCAGCTTAGGAGCCCCCAGGCTCGGCGCAGACACCATATATTTT | TRBJ1-3 | NA | TRBV7-2 | NA
CASRGTGDFGWVTEAFF | TGTGCCAGCAGGGGGACAGGGGATTTTGGTTGGGTCACTGAAGCTTTCTTT | TRBJ1-1 | NA | TRBV2 | TRBD1
CASSLDIRNTEAFF | TGTGCCAGCAGCTTAGACATCCGGAACACTGAAGCTTTCTTT | TRBJ1-1 | NA | TRBV7-8 | NA
CATSDLSRGAGYTF | TGTGCCACCAGTGATTTGTCGCGTGGTGCAGGCTACACCTTC | TRBJ1-2 | NA | TRBV24-1 | NA
CATSAGGSNQPQHF | TGTGCCACCAGCGCTGGAGGGAGCAATCAGCCCCAGCATTTT | TRBJ1-5 | NA | TRBV15 | NA
CATRDRLPSGNTIYF | TGTGCCACCCGGGACAGACTCCCCTCTGGAAACACCATATATTTT | TRBJ1-3 | few | TRBV19 | TRBD1
CASSLEGAKGEKLFF | TGCGCCAGCAGCTTGGAGGGGGCAAAGGGAGAAAAACTGTTTTTT | TRBJ1-4 | NA | TRBV5-1 | TRBD1
CASSTTVNAEAFF | TGTGCCAGCAGCACGACAGTGAACGCTGAAGCTTTCTTT | TRBJ1-1 | once | TRBV7-3 | NA
CASSGTGTSYEQYF | TGTGCCAGCAGCGGAACCGGGACTAGCTACGAGCAGTACTTC | TRBJ2-7 | few | TRBV13 | TRBD2
CASSLETGGAGTEAFF | TGTGCCAGCTCACTGGAGACAGGGGGCGCCGGGACTGAAGCTTTCTTT | TRBJ1-1 | NA | TRBV18 | TRBD1
CASSLRREATGNEQFF | TGTGCCAGCAGCTTGAGGCGGGAGGCCACTGGGAATGAGCAGTTCTTC | TRBJ2-1 | many | TRBV5-6 | TRBD2
CASSGFGQAPGNTIYF | TGTGCCAGCAGCGGTTTCGGACAGGCTCCCGGAAACACCATATATTTT | TRBJ1-3 | NA | TRBV9 | TRBD1
CASSTWGGPMNTEAFF | TGTGCCAGCAGTACCTGGGGGGGGCCAATGAACACTGAAGCTTTCTTT | TRBJ1-1 | NA | TRBV25-1 | NA
CASSRQGKEAFF | TGTGCCAGCAGTCGTCAGGGGAAGGAAGCTTTCTTT | TRBJ1-1 | NA | TRBV12-3/TRBV12-4 | NA
CASVTSSSGNTIYF | TGTGCCAGCGTTACTTCTAGCTCTGGAAACACCATATATTTT | TRBJ1-3 | NA | TRBV28 | NA
CASSLGLAGVANEQFF | TGTGCCAGCAGCTTGGGCCTAGCGGGAGTAGCAAATGAGCAGTTCTTC | TRBJ2-1 | NA | TRBV5-6 | TRBD2
CASSPEGGGLGNTEAFF | TGTGCCAGCTCACCTGAAGGGGGGGGACTCGGGAACACTGAAGCTTTCTTT | TRBJ1-1 | NA | TRBV18 | NA
CASSQSRDYGNTIYF | TGCGCCAGCAGCCAGAGCCGGGATTACGGAAACACCATATATTTT | TRBJ1-3 | many | TRBV4-1 | NA
CASSSIPYYEQYF | TGTGCCAGCAGTTCCATCCCCTACTACGAGCAGTACTTC | TRBJ2-7 | NA | TRBV27 | NA
CASSLEGGRGSNQPQHF | TGTGCCAGCAGCTTAGAAGGGGGCAGGGGAAGCAATCAGCCCCAGCATTTT | TRBJ1-5 | few | TRBV7-9 | TRBD1
CASSLGSAAGYNEQFF | TGTGCCAGCAGCTTAGGCTCTGCTGCGGGGTACAATGAGCAGTTCTTC | TRBJ2-1 | NA | TRBV7-9 | NA
CASSFWTGGANRNEQFF | TGTGCCAGCAGTTTCTGGACAGGGGGCGCGAATCGCAATGAGCAGTTCTTC | TRBJ2-1 | NA | TRBV27 | TRBD1
CASELVWGGDFPSYTF | TGTGCCAGCGAATTGGTCTGGGGGGGCGACTTTCCGAGCTACACCTTC | TRBJ1-2 | NA | TRBV27 | NA
CATSIWGRGYNSPLHF | TGTGCCACCAGCATCTGGGGCAGGGGGTACAATTCACCCCTCCACTTT | TRBJ1-6 | once | TRBV15 | TRBD1